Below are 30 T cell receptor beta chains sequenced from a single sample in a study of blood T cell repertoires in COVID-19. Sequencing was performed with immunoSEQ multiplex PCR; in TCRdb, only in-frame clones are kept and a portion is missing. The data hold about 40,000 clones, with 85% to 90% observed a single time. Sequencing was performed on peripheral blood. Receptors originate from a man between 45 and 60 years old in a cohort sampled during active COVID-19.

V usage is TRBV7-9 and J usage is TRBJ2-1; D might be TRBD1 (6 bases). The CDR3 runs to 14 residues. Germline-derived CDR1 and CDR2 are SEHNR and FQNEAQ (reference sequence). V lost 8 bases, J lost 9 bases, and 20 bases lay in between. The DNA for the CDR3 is TGTGCCAGCCTATCCGGCACAGGGTTCAGTGAGCAGTTCTTC. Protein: CASLSGTGFSEQFF.

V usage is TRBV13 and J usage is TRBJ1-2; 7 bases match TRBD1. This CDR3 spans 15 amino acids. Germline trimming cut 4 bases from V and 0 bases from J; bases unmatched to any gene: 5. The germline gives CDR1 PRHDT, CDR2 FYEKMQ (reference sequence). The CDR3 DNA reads TGTGCCAGCAGCTCCCCCGGGACAGCTAACTATGGCTACACCTTC. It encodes CASSSPGTANYGYTF.

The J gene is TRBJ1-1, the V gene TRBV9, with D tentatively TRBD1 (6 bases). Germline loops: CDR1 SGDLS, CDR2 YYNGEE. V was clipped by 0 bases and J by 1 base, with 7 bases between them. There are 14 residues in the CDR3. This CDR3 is CASSVGTANTEAFF. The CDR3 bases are TGTGCCAGCAGCGTAGGGACAGCGAACACTGAAGCTTTCTTT.

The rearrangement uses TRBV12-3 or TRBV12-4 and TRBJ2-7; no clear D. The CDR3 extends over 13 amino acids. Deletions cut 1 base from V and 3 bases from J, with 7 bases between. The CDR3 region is CASSLVVNYEQYF. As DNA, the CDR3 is TGTGCCAGCAGTTTAGTTGTAAACTACGAGCAGTACTTC.

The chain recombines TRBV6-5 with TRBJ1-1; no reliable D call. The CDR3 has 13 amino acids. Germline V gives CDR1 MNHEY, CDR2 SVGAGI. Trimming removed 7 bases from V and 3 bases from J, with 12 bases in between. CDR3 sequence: CASTESRYTEAFF. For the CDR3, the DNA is TGTGCCAGCACCGAAAGTCGGTACACTGAAGCTTTCTTT.

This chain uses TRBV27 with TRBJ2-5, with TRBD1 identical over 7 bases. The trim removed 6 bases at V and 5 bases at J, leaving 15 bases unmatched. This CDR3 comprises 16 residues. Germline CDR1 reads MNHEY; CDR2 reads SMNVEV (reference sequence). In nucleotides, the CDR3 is TGTGCCAGCAGCCCCCAAAAGAGGTACAGGGGCGAGACCCAGTACTTC. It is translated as CASSPQKRYRGETQYF.

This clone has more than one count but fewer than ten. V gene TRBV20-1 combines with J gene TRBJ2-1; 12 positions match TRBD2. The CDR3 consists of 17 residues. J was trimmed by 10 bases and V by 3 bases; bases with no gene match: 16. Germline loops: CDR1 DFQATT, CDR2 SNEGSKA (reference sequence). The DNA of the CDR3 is TGCAGTGCTAGTGGTCCTCCTAGCGGGAGGGCCCGGGGGGAGCAGTTCTTC. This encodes CSASGPPSGRARGEQFF.

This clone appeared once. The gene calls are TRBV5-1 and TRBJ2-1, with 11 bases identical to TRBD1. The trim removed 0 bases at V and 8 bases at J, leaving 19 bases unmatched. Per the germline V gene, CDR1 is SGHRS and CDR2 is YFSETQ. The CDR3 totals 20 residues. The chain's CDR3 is CASSLVDRGRRLAGRDEQFF. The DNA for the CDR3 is TGCGCCAGCAGCTTGGTGGACAGGGGGCGCCGGCTAGCGGGTAGGGATGAGCAGTTCTTC. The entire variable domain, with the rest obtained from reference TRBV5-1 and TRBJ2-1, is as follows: KAGVTQTPRYLIKTRGQQVTLSCSPISGHRSVSWYQQTPGQGLQFLFEYFSETQRNKGNFPGRFSGRQFSNSRSEMNVSTLELGDSALYLCASSLVDRGRRLAGRDEQFFGPGTRLTVL.

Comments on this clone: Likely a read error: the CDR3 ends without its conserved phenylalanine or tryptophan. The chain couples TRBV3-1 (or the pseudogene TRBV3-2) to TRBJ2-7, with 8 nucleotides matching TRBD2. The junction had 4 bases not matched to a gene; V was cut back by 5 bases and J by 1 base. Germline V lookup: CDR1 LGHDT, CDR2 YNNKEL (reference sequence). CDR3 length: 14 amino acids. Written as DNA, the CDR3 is TGTGCCAGCAGCGAGACTAGCGTGTCCTACGAGCAGTACCTC. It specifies CASSETSVSYEQYL.

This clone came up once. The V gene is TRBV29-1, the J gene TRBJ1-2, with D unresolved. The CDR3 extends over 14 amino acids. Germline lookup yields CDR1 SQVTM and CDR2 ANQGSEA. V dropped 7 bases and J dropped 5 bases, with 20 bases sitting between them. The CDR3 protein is CSAADGGRRYGYTF. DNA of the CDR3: TGCAGCGCCGCCGACGGCGGCCGGAGATATGGCTACACCTTC.

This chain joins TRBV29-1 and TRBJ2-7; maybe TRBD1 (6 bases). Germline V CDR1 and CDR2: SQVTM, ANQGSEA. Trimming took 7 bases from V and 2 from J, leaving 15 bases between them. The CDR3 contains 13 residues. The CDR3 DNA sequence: TGCAGCGCGATATCGGACAGAGCCTACGAGCAGTACTTC. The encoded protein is CSAISDRAYEQYF.

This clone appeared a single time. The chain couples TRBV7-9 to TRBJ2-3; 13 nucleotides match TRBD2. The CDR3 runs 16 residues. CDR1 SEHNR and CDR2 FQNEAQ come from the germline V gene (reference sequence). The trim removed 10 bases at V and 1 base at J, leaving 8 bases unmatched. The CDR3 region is CANSGTSGKGTDTQYF. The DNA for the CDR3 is TGTGCCAATTCGGGGACTAGCGGGAAGGGCACAGATACGCAGTATTTT. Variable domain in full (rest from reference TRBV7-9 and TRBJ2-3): DTGVSQNPRHKITKRGQNVTFRCDPISEHNRLYWYRQTLGQGPEFLTYFQNEAQLEKSRLLSDRFSAERPKGSFSTLEIQRTEQGDSAMYLCANSGTSGKGTDTQYFGPGTRLTVL.

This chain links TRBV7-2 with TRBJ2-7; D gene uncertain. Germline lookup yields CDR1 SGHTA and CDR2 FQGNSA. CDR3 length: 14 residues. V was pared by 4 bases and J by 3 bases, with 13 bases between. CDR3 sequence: CASSSSSGGYEQYF. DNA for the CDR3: TGTGCCAGCAGCTCAAGCTCGGGTGGCTACGAGCAGTACTTC. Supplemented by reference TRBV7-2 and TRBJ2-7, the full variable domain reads GAGVSQSPSNKVTEKGKDVELRCDPISGHTALYWYRQSLGQGLEFLIYFQGNSAPDKSGLPSDRFSAERTGGSVSTLTIQRTQQEDSAVYLCASSSSSGGYEQYFGPGTRLTVT.

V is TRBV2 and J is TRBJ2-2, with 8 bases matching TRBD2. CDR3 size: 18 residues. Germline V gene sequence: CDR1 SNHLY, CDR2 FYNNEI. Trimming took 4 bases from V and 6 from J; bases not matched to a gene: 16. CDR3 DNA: TGTGCCAGCAGTGCTAGACTAGCGAATAGGCCGAGTGCCGGGGAGCTGTTTTTT. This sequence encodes CASSARLANRPSAGELFF.

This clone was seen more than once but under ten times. The CDR3 is CASSGTSGGHNEQFF. The CDR3 nucleotides are TGTGCCAGCAGCGGGACTAGCGGGGGGCACAATGAGCAGTTCTTC. The rearrangement links TRBV5-4 to TRBJ2-1, with TRBD2 matching 15 bases. The CDR3 length is 15 residues. CDR1 is SGHNT and CDR2 is YYREEE in the germline V gene (reference sequence). V was clipped by 4 bases and J by 5 bases; unmatched bases: 1.

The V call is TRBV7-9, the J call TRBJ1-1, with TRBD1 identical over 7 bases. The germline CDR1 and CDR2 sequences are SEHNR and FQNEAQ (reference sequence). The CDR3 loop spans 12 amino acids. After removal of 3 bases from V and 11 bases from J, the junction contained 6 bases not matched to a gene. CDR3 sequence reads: CASSFEGRGAFF. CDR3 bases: TGTGCCAGCAGCTTTGAAGGCAGGGGGGCTTTCTTT.

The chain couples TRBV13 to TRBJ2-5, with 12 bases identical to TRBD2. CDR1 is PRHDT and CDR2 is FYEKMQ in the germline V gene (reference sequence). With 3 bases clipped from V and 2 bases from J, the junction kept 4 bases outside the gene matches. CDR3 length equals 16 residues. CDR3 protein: CASSFGTSGRQETQYF. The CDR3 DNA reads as TGTGCCAGCAGCTTCGGTACTAGCGGGAGGCAAGAGACCCAGTACTTC.

CDR3 loop: CASSQVAGPNYGYTF. The CDR3, as DNA: TGTGCCAGCAGCCAAGTAGCCGGCCCGAACTATGGCTACACCTTC. This rearrangement joins TRBV14 to TRBJ1-2, with D unresolved. Germline CDR1 SGHDN, CDR2 FVKESK. The CDR3 spans 15 residues. Trimming cost V 1 base and J 2 bases, with 11 bases left between them.

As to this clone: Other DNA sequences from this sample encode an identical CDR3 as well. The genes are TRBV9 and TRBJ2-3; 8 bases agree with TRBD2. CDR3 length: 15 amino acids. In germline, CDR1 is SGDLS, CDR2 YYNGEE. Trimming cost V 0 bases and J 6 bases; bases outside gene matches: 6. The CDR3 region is CASSVAGGPPDTQYF. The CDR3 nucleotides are TGTGCCAGCAGCGTAGCGGGAGGGCCCCCCGATACGCAGTATTTT.

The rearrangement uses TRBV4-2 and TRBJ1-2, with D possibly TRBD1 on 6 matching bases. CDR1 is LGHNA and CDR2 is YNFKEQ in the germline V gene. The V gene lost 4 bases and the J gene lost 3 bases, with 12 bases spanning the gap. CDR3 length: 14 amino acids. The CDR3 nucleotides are TGTGCCAGCAGCCTTGGACAGTCTGACTATGGCTACACCTTC. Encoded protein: CASSLGQSDYGYTF.

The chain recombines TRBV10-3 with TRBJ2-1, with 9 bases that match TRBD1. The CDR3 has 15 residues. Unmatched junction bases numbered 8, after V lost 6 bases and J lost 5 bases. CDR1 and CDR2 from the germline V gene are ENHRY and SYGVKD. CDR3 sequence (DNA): TGTGCCATCAGGGGAACAGGGGGCCCCCACAATGAGCAGTTCTTC. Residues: CAIRGTGGPHNEQFF.

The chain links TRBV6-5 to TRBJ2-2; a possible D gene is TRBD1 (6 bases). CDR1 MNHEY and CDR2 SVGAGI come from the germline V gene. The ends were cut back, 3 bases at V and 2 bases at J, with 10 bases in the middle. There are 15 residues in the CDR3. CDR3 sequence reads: CASSYRDTNTGELFF. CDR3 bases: TGTGCCAGCAGTTATCGGGACACAAACACCGGGGAGCTGTTTTTT.

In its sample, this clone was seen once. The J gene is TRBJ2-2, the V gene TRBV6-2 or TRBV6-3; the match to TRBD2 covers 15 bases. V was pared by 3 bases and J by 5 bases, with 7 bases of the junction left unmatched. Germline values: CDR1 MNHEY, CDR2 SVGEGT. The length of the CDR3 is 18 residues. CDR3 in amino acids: CASSYRGLAGGGTGELFF. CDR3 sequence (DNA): TGTGCCAGCAGTTATCGGGGACTAGCGGGAGGAGGAACCGGGGAGCTGTTTTTT.

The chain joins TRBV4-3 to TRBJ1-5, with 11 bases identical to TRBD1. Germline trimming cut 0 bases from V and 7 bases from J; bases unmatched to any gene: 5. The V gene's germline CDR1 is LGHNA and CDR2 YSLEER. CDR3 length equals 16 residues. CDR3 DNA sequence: TGCGCCAGCAGCCAAGAAATGGACAGGGGGCGGCAGCCCCAGCATTTT. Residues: CASSQEMDRGRQPQHF.

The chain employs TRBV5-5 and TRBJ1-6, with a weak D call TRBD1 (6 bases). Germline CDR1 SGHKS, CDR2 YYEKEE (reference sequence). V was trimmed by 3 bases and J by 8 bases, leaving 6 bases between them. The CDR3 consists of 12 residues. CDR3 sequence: CASSYRDSPLHF. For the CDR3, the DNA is TGTGCCAGCAGCTACAGGGATTCACCCCTCCACTTT.

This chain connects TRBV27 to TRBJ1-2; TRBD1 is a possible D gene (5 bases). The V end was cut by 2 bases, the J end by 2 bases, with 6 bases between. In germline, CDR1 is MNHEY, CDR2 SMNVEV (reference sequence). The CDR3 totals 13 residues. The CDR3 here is CASSLGHNYGYTF. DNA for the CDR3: TGTGCCAGCAGTTTAGGACACAACTATGGCTACACCTTC.

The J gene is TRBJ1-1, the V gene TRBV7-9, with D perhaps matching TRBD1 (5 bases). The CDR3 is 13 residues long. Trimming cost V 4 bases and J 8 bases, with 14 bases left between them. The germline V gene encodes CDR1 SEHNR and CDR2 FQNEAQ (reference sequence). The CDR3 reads CASSSGLTEEAFF. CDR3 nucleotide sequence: TGTGCCAGCAGCTCCGGCTTGACAGAAGAAGCTTTCTTT.

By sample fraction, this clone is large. CDR3 loop: CASSEGTGGTGELFF. The CDR3 DNA is TGTGCCAGCAGCGAAGGAACCGGGGGCACCGGGGAGCTGTTTTTT. V gene TRBV4-2 combines with J gene TRBJ2-2; weak D call: TRBD2 (6 bases). This CDR3 has 15 residues. Germline assignment: CDR1 LGHNA and CDR2 YNFKEQ. V lost 5 bases and J lost 4, with 14 bases in between.

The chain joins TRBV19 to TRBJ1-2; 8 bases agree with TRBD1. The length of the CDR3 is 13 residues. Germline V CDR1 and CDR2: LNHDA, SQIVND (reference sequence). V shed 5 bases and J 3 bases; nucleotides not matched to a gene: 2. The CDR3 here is CASSDRGYYGYTF. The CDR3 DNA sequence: TGTGCCAGTAGTGACAGGGGATACTATGGCTACACCTTC.

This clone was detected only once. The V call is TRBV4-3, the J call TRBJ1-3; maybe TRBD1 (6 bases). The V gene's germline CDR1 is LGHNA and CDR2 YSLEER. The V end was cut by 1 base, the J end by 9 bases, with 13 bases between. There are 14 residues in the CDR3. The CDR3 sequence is CASSQVAGDATIYF. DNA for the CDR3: TGCGCCAGCAGCCAAGTAGCAGGGGATGCCACCATATATTTT.